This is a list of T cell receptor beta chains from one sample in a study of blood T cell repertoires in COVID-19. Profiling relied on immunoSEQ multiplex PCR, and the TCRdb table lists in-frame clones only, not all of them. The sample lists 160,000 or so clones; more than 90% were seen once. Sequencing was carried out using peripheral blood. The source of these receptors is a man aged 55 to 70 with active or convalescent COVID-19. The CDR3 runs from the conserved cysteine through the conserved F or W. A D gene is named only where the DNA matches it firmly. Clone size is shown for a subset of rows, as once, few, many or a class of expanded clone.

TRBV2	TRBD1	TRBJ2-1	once	TGTGCCAGCAGTGAAGAGAAAGGGGGCAGTCTCGGGAATGAGCAGTTCTTC	CASSEEKGGSLGNEQFF
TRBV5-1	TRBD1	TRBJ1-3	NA	TGCGCCAGCAGCTTGGACAGGGGGTCCGGAAACACCATATATTTT	CASSLDRGSGNTIYF
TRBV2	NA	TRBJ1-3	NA	TGTGCCAGCAGTGAAATAGTCTCTGGAAACACCATATATTTT	CASSEIVSGNTIYF
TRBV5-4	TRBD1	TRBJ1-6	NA	TGTGCCAGCAGCTTGGGCGGGACAGGGAGAAATTCACCCCTCCACTTT	CASSLGGTGRNSPLHF
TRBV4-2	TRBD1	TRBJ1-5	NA	TGTGCCAGCAGCCAGGAAGGACAGGATAGCAATCAGCCCCAGCATTTT	CASSQEGQDSNQPQHF
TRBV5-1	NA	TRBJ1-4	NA	TGCGCCAGCAGCTTGGCAGGTATAACTAATGAAAAACTGTTTTTT	CASSLAGITNEKLFF
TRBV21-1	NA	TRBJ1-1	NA	TGTGCCAGCAGCACAAGCCCGGGACAGGGGGAAGCTTTCTTT	CASSTSPGQGEAFF
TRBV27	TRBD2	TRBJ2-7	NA	TGTGCCAGCAGCCGAGGGGTCTTGCGGGGGGGATCCTACGAGCAGTACTTC	CASSRGVLRGGSYEQYF
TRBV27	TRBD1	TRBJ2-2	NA	TGTGCCAGCAGCTCAAACCCCGGGACAGGGGGCCGGGAGCTGTTTTTT	CASSSNPGTGGRELFF
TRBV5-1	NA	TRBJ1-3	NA	TGCGCCAGCAGCTTGAGCTTCGCTGGAAACACCATATATTTT	CASSLSFAGNTIYF
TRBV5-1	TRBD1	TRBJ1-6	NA	TGCGCCAGCAGCACACCGGGACAGGGGTTAAGTTCACCCCTCCACTTT	CASSTPGQGLSSPLHF
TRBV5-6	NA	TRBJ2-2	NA	TGTGCCAGCACAGGGAACACCGGGGAGCTGTTTTTT	CASTGNTGELFF
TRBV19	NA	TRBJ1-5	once	TGTGCCAGTAGTAGAGACCACAATCAGCCCCAGCATTTT	CASSRDHNQPQHF
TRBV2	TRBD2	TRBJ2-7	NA	TGTGCCAGAGGGACTAGCGGGGGGTACGAGCAGTACTTC	CARGTSGGYEQYF
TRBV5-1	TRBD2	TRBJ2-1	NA	TGCGCCAGCAGACCCGGGACTAGCGGGAGAGTCGCCTACAATGAGCAGTTCTTC	CASRPGTSGRVAYNEQFF
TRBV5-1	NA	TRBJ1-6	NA	TGCGCCAGCAGCTTCATCATCAACCGACAGAGCTCCTATAATTCACCCCTCCACTTT	CASSFIINRQSSYNSPLHF
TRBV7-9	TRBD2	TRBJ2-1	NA	TGTGCCAGCAGCTTAAGGCTAGCGGGGACCAATGAGCAGTTCTTC	CASSLRLAGTNEQFF
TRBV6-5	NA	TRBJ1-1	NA	TGTGCCAGCAGACCAGCTACAGGGAGCACTGAAGCTTTCTTT	CASRPATGSTEAFF
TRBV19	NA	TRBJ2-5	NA	TGTGCCAGTAGTATCGGGGGTCAAGAGACCCAGTACTTC	CASSIGGQETQYF
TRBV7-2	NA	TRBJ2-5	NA	TGTGCCAGCAGCTCCGGAGCGTTTATCCGTGGGGAGACCCAGTACTTC	CASSSGAFIRGETQYF
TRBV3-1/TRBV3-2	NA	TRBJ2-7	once	TGTGCCAGCAGGAATCAGGATTCCTACGAGCAGTACTTC	CASRNQDSYEQYF
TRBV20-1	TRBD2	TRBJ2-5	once	TGCAGTGCTAGTCCCAGCGGGGGGGCCCAGTCGGTCCAAGAGACCCAGTACTTC	CSASPSGGAQSVQETQYF
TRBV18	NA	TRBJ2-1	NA	TGTGCCAGCTCACCTCCCGACAGGGAGCAGTTCTTC	CASSPPDREQFF
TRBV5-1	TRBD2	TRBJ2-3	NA	TGCGCCAGCAGCTTGGGGGAGGGCCTAACAGATACGCAGTATTTT	CASSLGEGLTDTQYF
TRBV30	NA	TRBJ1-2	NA	TGTGCCTGGAGTCCAGGTGCCTATGGCTACACCTTC	CAWSPGAYGYTF
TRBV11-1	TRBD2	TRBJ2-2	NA	TGTGCCAGCAGCTTCCTAGCGGCGAACACCGGGGAGCTGTTTTTT	CASSFLAANTGELFF
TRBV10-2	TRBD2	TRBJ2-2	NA	TGCGCCAGCAGGATTCTACTAGCGGGAGATGCCGGGGAGCTGTTTTTT	CASRILLAGDAGELFF
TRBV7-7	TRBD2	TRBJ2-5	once	TGTGCCAGCAGCTTAGATGGCGGGGGGAGGGAGACCCAGTACTTC	CASSLDGGGRETQYF
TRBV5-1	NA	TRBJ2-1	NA	TGCGCCAGTTGTCTGGACAGCTCCTACAATGAGCAGTTCTTC	CASCLDSSYNEQFF
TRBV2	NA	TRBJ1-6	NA	TGTGCCAGCACTGCGTCAGGGGCACCCCTCCACTTT	CASTASGAPLHF
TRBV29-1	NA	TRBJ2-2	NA	TGCAGCGCCAACAGGGTCAGTCAGGGCGGGGAGCTGTTTTTT	CSANRVSQGGELFF
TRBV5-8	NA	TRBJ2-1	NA	TGTGCCAGTACCCCGGGTCGTTTGAGCTCCTACAATGAGCAGTTCTTC	CASTPGRLSSYNEQFF
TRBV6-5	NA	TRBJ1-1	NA	TGTGCCAGCAGTCGAGACAGAGGGAACACTGAAGCTTTCTTT	CASSRDRGNTEAFF
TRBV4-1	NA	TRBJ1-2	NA	TGCGCCAGCAGCCAAGTAGGTACAGGGTGGAACTATGGCTACACCTTC	CASSQVGTGWNYGYTF
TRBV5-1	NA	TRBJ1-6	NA	TGCGCCAGCAGCTTATTTGGGGCAGGTTCACCCCTCCACTTT	CASSLFGAGSPLHF
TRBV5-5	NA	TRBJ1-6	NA	TGTGCCAGCAGTGAACCTCGCGACCGGAGCTCCTATAATTCACCCCTCCACTTT	CASSEPRDRSSYNSPLHF
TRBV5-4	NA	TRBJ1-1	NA	TGTGCCAGCCGTCGGGGGGACACTGAAGCTTTCTTT	CASRRGDTEAFF
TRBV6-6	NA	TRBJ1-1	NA	TGTGCCAGCAGTTACGGAGGGGCGGGCACTGAAGCTTTCTTT	CASSYGGAGTEAFF
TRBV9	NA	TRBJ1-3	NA	TGTGCCAGCAGCGTACAGGGCTCTGGAAACACCATATATTTT	CASSVQGSGNTIYF
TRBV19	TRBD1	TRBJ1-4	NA	TGTGCCAGTAGTTCCGGACAGGCACAGAATGAAAAACTGTTTTTT	CASSSGQAQNEKLFF
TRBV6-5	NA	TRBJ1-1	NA	TGTGCCAGCACTCCGGACAGCAACACTGAAGCTTTCTTT	CASTPDSNTEAFF
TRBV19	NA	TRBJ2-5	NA	TGTGCCAGTACCGAGACAATTACAAACTCCGGGACCCAGTACTTC	CASTETITNSGTQYF
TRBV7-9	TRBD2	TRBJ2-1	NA	TGTGCCAGCAGCTCCAATCTAGCGGGGTACGAGCAGTTCTTC	CASSSNLAGYEQFF
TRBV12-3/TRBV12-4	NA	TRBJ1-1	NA	TGTGCCAGCAGTTTCCCGCGGGGGACTGAAGCTTTCTTT	CASSFPRGTEAFF
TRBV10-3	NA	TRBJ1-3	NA	TGTGCCGCCTTAAACCCCGAATCTCGGGGGGCGCCGGGAAACACCATATATTTT	CAALNPESRGAPGNTIYF
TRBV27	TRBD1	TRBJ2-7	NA	TGTGCCAGCAGTTCGCCAGGGGGTCCCACCTACGAGCAGTACTTC	CASSSPGGPTYEQYF
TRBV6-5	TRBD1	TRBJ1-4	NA	TGTGCCAGCAGTTACTCCGGGACAGACAATAGAAAACTGTTTTTT	CASSYSGTDNRKLFF